This is a list of T cell receptor beta chains from one sample in a study of blood T cell repertoires in COVID-19. Repertoires were generated with immunoSEQ multiplex PCR, while TCRdb's copy carries only in-frame clones and drops some. The sample records hundreds of thousands of clones, 70% to 90% being singletons. The material sequenced was peripheral blood. These receptors originate from a man aged 18-30 years with active or convalescent COVID-19. CDR3s include the opening cysteine and the closing phenylalanine or tryptophan.

J,V,CDR3
TRBJ2-5,TRBV5-5,CASSYGPASETQYF
TRBJ2-3,TRBV7-9,CASSLTSGCEYF
TRBJ1-1,TRBV5-5,CASSLGGDVEAFF
TRBJ1-2,TRBV25-1,CASSEYSRGYTF
TRBJ1-1,TRBV10-3,CAISESQNTEAFF
TRBJ2-7,TRBV19,CASADRDVYEQYF
TRBJ1-2,TRBV27,CASSLRQSYGYTF
TRBJ1-1,TRBV7-2,CASSRDRAMTEAFF
TRBJ2-3,TRBV4-2,CASSQELAGGQDTQYF
TRBJ2-7,TRBV6-6,CASSYSMWDTGGEQYF
TRBJ2-1,TRBV28,CASSSYSGRPGGNEQFF
TRBJ1-2,TRBV5-6,CASSSVSRGGYTF
TRBJ2-7,TRBV6-4,CASSDARVAWLAEYEQYF
TRBJ2-5,TRBV6-2/TRBV6-3,CASSSRGRETQYF
TRBJ2-5,TRBV7-3,CASSLISGGQETQYF
TRBJ2-2,TRBV30,CAWSVGGHGELFF
TRBJ1-2,TRBV27,CASSLEQGYGYTF
TRBJ1-1,TRBV11-2,CASSLDRRTEAFF
TRBJ2-1,TRBV19,CASSLAGVPYNEQFF
TRBJ2-6,TRBV10-3,CAVSSLSGANVLTF
TRBJ1-4,TRBV7-8,CASASGELAEKLFF
TRBJ1-2,TRBV5-1,CASSEASGGYYGYTF
TRBJ2-1,TRBV24-1,CATSETSGVGNEQFF
TRBJ1-2,TRBV28,CASTSAAGGNYGYTF
TRBJ2-7,TRBV7-2,CASSLGQVYEQYF
TRBJ1-2,TRBV6-5,CASRRQGYYGYTF
TRBJ2-2,TRBV5-1,CASSFGQTNTGELFF
TRBJ1-5,TRBV19,CASSMDRGWQPQHF
TRBJ1-1,TRBV27,CASSLTGTGLYTEAFF
TRBJ1-4,TRBV6-5,CASSRGTANEKLFF
TRBJ2-1,TRBV19,CASSISFNNEQFF
TRBJ2-5,TRBV2,CASSEGRLKETQYF
TRBJ2-1,TRBV6-5,CASSITGSYNEQFF
TRBJ2-2,TRBV4-3,CASSQDLAGPKGGELFF
TRBJ2-6,TRBV3-1/TRBV3-2,CASSQSYSGANVLTF
TRBJ1-6,TRBV27,CASTIRGQGRNSPLHF
TRBJ2-3,TRBV28,CASSWDRNTDTQYF
TRBJ1-5,TRBV11-3,CASSFEVGLPRQKGVQPQHF
TRBJ2-7,TRBV6-5,CASSPPDNEQYF
TRBJ1-1,TRBV27,CASIRGGTEAFF
TRBJ2-7,TRBV7-2,CASSLVLAGGGEQYF
TRBJ2-7,TRBV5-1,CASSLPGQGAYEQYF
TRBJ2-3,TRBV24-1,CATSEPYGGRTDTQYF
TRBJ1-4,TRBV27,CASRFNGGRGEKLFF
TRBJ1-1,TRBV21-1,CASTSRGSRGTEAFF
TRBJ1-5,TRBV18,CASSRRSGQPQHF
TRBJ2-1,TRBV11-3,CASSTTSGGNNEQFF